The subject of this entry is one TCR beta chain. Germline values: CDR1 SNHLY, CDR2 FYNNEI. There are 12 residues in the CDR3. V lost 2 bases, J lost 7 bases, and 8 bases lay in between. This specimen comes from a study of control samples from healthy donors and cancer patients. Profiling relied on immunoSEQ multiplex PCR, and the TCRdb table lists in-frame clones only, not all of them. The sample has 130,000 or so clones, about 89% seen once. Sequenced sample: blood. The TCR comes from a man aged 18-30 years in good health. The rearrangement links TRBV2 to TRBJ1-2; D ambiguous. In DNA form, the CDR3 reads TGTGCCAGCAGTGAACCAGACCGTGGCTACACCTTC. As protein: CASSEPDRGYTF.